This T cell receptor beta chain derives from a study of vaccination and CD4 T cells after COVID-19. Study context: Overlapping SARS-CoV-2, HCoV-NL63, HCoV-OC43 and HCoV-229E spike peptides stimulated the cells.

Note on this clonotype: Its cognate antigen is unknown.

Findings of the study overall: Vaccine-specific clones in convalescent patients were spike mono-reactive in 304 of 307 cases. Median SARS-CoV-2-reactive clonotypes rose from roughly 22 to 38, not significantly.

V lost 0 bases to trimming and J lost 3 bases, with 19 bases between them. Per germline, CDR1 SGHRS and CDR2 YFSETQ. The CDR3 length is 17 residues. Stated treatment: approximately nine-day PBMC culture with coronavirus spike peptide pools or control peptides (ViraFEST assay). An unexposed donor provided the CD4+ T cells, which were collected before the COVID-19 pandemic (2011-2018). Sequencing of cultured CD4+ T cell DNA used the Oncomine TCR Beta short-read assay. From the PCR reads, TCRdb called clonotypes with MiXCR, one entry per CDR3 protein. The table lists approximately 9,500 distinct CDR3 sequences, 48% of them singletons.

This clonotype was obtained from a human donor in good health. Material for sequencing was CD4+ T cells from blood, cultured in vitro. The gene calls are TRBV5-1 and TRBJ2-7; no clear D gene. CDR3 nucleotide sequence: TGCGCCAGCAGCTTGGGAAGTCCCCAGCGAGGTGGCTACGAGCAGTACTTC. Protein: CASSLGSPQRGGYEQYF.